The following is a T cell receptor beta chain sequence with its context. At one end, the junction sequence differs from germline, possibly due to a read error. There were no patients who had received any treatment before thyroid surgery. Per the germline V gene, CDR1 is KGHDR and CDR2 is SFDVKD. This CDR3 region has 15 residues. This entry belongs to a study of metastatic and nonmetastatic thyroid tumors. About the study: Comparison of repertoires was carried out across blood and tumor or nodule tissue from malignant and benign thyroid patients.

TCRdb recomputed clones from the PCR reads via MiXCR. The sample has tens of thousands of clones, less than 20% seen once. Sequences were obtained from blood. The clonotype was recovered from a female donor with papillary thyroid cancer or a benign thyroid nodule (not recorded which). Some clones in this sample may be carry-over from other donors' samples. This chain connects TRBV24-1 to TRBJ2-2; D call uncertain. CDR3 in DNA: TGTGCCACCGGTGACACCGTGACCAACACCGGGGAGCTGTTTTTT. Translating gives CATGDTVTNTGELFF.